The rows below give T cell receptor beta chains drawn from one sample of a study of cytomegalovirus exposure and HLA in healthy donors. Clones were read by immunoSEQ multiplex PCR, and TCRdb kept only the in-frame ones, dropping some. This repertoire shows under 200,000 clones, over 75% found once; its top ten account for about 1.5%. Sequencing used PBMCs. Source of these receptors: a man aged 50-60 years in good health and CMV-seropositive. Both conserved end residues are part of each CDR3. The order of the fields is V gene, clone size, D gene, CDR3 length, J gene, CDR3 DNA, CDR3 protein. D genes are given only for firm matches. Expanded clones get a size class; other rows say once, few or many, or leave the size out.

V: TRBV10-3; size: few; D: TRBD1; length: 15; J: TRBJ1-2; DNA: TGTGCCACCAGGGCCGGGACAGGGGGCGACTATGGCTACACCTTC; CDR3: CATRAGTGGDYGYTF
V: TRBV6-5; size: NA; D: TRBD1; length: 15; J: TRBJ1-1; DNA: TGTGCCAGCAGTCTGGACAGGGGCCCAAACACTGAAGCTTTCTTT; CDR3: CASSLDRGPNTEAFF
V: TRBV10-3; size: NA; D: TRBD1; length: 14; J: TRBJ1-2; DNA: TGTGCCATCAGTGCCGGGACAGCTAACTATGGCTACACCTTC; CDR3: CAISAGTANYGYTF
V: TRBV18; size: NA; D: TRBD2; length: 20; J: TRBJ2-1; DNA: TGTGCCAGCTCACCAAACAGCCTCGGAGCGGGAGGGGACCGGGGCAATGAGCAGTTCTTC; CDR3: CASSPNSLGAGGDRGNEQFF
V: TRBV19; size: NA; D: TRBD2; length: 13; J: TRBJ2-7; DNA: TGTGCCAGAAGGTCTAGCGGGGACTTCGAGCAGTACTTC; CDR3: CARRSSGDFEQYF
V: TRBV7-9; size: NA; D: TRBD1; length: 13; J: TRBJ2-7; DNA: TGTGCCAGCAGACAGACAGGGGGTGGCGAGCAGTACTTC; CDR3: CASRQTGGGEQYF
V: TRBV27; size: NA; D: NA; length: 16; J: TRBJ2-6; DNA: TGTGCCAGCAGTTCCGTCTACAGGGCTGGGGCCAACGTCCTGACTTTC; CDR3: CASSSVYRAGANVLTF
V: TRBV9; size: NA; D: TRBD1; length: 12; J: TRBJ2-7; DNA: TGTGCCAGCGGGACAGGGGGCGTCGAGCAGTACTTC; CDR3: CASGTGGVEQYF
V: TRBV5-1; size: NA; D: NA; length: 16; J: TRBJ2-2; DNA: TGCGCCAGCAGCTTGGGGATAGACTCGAACACCGGGGAGCTGTTTTTT; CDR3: CASSLGIDSNTGELFF
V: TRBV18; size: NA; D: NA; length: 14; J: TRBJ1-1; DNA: TGTGCCAGCTCACCCCAGGCAGGGAACACTGAAGCTTTCTTT; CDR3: CASSPQAGNTEAFF
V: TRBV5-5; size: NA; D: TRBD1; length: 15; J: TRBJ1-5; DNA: TGTGCCAGCAGCCCGTGGACAGGGGTTAATCAGCCCCAGCATTTT; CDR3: CASSPWTGVNQPQHF
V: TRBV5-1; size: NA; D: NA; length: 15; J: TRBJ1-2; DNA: TGCGCCAGCAGCTTGGACCCCAGGGTTTCCTATGGCTACACCTTC; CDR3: CASSLDPRVSYGYTF
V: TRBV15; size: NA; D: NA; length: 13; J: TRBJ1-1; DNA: TGTGCCACCAGCGCCAGGGTGAACACTGAAGCTTTCTTT; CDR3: CATSARVNTEAFF
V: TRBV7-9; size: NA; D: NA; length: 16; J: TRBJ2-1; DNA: TGTGCCAGCAGCCCGACTTCGGGGTGGCCCTCCAATGAGCAGTTCTTC; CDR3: CASSPTSGWPSNEQFF
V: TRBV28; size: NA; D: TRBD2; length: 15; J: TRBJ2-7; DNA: TGTGCCAGCCGTCCCACTAGCGGGGGGGCCCACGAGCAGTACTTC; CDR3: CASRPTSGGAHEQYF
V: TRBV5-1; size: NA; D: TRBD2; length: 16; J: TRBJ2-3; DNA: TGCGCCAGCAGCCCAGGACTAGCGGGGAGCACAGATACGCAGTATTTT; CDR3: CASSPGLAGSTDTQYF